This T cell receptor (beta chain) was captured by sequencing in a study of multiple sclerosis patients with progressive multifocal leukoencephalopathy (dated by TCRdb to between 2019 and 2020). Regarding the research as a whole: Roughly five MS patients treated with natalizumab who did not develop PML were sampled longitudinally as controls. Peripheral T and B cells were examined in MS patients who went on to develop PML (4 under natalizumab, 1 after alemtuzumab) as well as in treated patients who did not. From before therapy, through 6 and 12 months, up to PML onset, two natalizumab-treated patients who later developed PML were tracked longitudinally. The goal was to find JC virus-specific or public T-cell expansions that arose at the time of PML onset.

This clone was detected once. The antigen this receptor binds is unknown. Base qualities are not recorded, but no much larger clone differs from it by a single base. Study-level results and caveats: TRB clones above 0.5% frequency appeared only in PML patients, but expanded clones at PML onset were already present before and during natalizumab therapy. When PML developed, no shared TRBV or TRBJ gene usage and no preferred TRBV-TRBJ pairings were found. Analysis was limited to peripheral blood, even though cerebrospinal fluid or brain lymphocytes might be more informative for natalizumab-associated PML. Given the small, descriptive cohort, it remained unclear whether the study findings reflect JC virus infection or general immunocompromise. In most PML patients, lower normalized Shannon entropy suggested less diverse TRB repertoires, while the natalizumab-treated controls had values close to 1.

TRB CDR3 regions were amplified from genomic DNA with the immunoSEQ two-step multiplex PCR at survey-level depth. Synthetic inline TR CDR3 controls covering all V-J pairings were spiked into each PCR so that template counts could be estimated and amplification bias removed. Reads were processed so that amplification and sequencing bias were reduced, and quantification was performed against synthetic TR CDR3 analogs. As for the authors' bioinformatics: Raw data were processed in ImmunoSEQ Analyzer, with out-of-frame sequences and CDR3s containing stop codons removed, and genes were named according to IMGT nomenclature. Normalized Shannon entropy, defined as 1 minus Pielou's evenness, was used to summarize repertoire diversity. TRB sequences were treated as identical only when sharing V gene, J gene and CDR3. Public PML clonotypes were CDR3s shared by two or more PML-onset samples but absent earlier, in controls, and in public databases. Skylign with the observed count method was used to analyze CDR3 amino acid composition at each position. The source is immuneACCESS, and TCRdb retained only in-frame sequences with V and J called. Part of the clones is not carried over; for the studies checked, unresolved V genes explain less than half of this, and the remainder is unexplained. That table is the source of V, J and clone size, and D and trimming were worked out from the DNA. In all, the sample holds fewer than 35,000 clones, and 80% to 95% of those were seen once. The ten largest make up less than 2% of the sample.

The CDR3 numbers 15 residues from cysteine through phenylalanine. The DNA shown is the 45-base CDR3, in frame from base 1. CDR1 and CDR2 are drawn from the germline V gene: SGHAT, FQNNGV. Trimming removed 5 bases from V and 1 base from J; the gene matches leave 6 bases unexplained. Explained via the paper, the time point label denotes: before natalizumab initiation. Interferon beta had previously been received by all listed patients, and all PML patients were female. Before the first natalizumab infusion, T0 blood samples were collected. Ficoll-Hypaque density gradient centrifugation was used to isolate peripheral blood mononuclear cells.

The sequenced sample was PBMCs. The receptor comes from a young man with multiple sclerosis. The rearrangement joined TRBV11-2 to TRBJ2-7; a stretch of 9 junction bases matches TRBD1. CDR3 sequence: CASSLQGALSYEQYF. In nucleotides, the sequence is TGTGCCAGCAGCCTACAGGGGGCCCTGTCCTACGAGCAGTACTTC.